What follows describes a single T cell receptor beta chain. The antigen is not known. This record comes from a study of identical twins. Points from the study as a whole: Invariant cells of the MAIT and iNKT types might have partly distorted the zero-insertion analyses.

The ends were cut back, 7 bases at V and 4 bases at J, with 8 bases in the middle. The CDR3 loop spans 13 amino acids. From germline, CDR1 is ENHRY and CDR2 SYGVKD. Each CDR3 protein gets one entry after TCRdb re-called the 5' RACE reads with MiXCR. The sample shows some 1,600,000 distinct CDR3 sequences, about 30% of them seen only once. The sample was cord blood. The chain recombines TRBV10-3 with TRBJ1-6; possibly TRBD1 for D (6 bases). The origin of this receptor is a newborn girl in good health. CDR3 amino acids: CAITGAYNSPLHF. CDR3 nucleotides: TGTGCCATCACGGGGGCATATAATTCACCCCTCCACTTT.